These T cell receptor beta chains were read from a single sample in a study of pediatric ulcerative colitis. Some clones are missing from TCRdb's copy, which holds only in-frame ones; the method was immunoSEQ multiplex PCR. This sample has approximately 40,000 clones; 65% to 85% occur once, and the top ten carry around 7.8%. Sequenced material: gut tissue. These receptors all come from a boy younger than 18 with severe ulcerative colitis. The CDR3 runs from the conserved cysteine through the conserved F or W. Each record gives: J gene, V gene, D gene, clone size, CDR3 DNA, CDR3 protein. The D gene is left open where the match is weak. Some rows mark clone size as missing; the rest say once, few, many or name a class of expanded clone.

TRBJ1-3,TRBV6-5,.,.,TGTGCCAGCACCGACCCCGGGGTCGGAAACACCATATATTTT,CASTDPGVGNTIYF
TRBJ2-5,TRBV7-3,.,.,TGTGCCAGCAGCCGTGGGGGCCCCCAAGAGACCCAGTACTTC,CASSRGGPQETQYF
TRBJ2-2,TRBV18,TRBD2,.,TGTGCCAGCTCAGCGGGACTAGCTGACACCGGGGAGCTGTTTTTT,CASSAGLADTGELFF
TRBJ1-1,TRBV6-5,.,few,TGTGCCAGCACCAAGAGAAAAGCTTTCTTT,CASTKRKAFF
TRBJ2-7,TRBV6-1,TRBD1,.,TGTGCCAGTGACAGGGAAAGACGCGAGCAGTACTTC,CASDRERREQYF
TRBJ1-1,TRBV27,.,medium-sized,TGTGCCAGCAGTTTGCAGGGACGCGGGAACACTGAAGCTTTCTTT,CASSLQGRGNTEAFF
TRBJ2-3,TRBV2,.,few,TGTGCCAGCAGGGACCCAGGGGATACGCAGTATTTT,CASRDPGDTQYF
TRBJ2-3,TRBV11-3,TRBD1,.,TGTGCCAGCAGCTTAGTGGGGACAGGGGGCTCAGATACGCAGTATTTT,CASSLVGTGGSDTQYF
TRBJ1-3,TRBV7-2,.,once,TGTGCCTGGAGACAGGCGCTCTCTGGAAACACCATATATTTT,CAWRQALSGNTIYF
TRBJ2-3,TRBV2,TRBD1,.,TGTGCCAGCAATAACAGGGGTCCAGATACGCAGTATTTT,CASNNRGPDTQYF
TRBJ2-1,TRBV5-1,.,.,TGCGCCAGCAGCGGGGATATCAATGAGCAGTTCTTC,CASSGDINEQFF
TRBJ1-4,TRBV15,.,.,TGTGCCACCAGCAGAGAGTCCAGGGGAAGGACTAATGAAAAACTGTTTTTT,CATSRESRGRTNEKLFF
TRBJ2-5,TRBV7-8,.,.,TGTGCCAGCAGCTTAGTAGTCAGGGGTAAAGAGACCCAGTACTTC,CASSLVVRGKETQYF
TRBJ1-2,TRBV9,.,.,TGTGCCAGCAGCGTATCGGGGGCGGTTGGCTACACCTTC,CASSVSGAVGYTF
TRBJ2-5,TRBV6-5,.,.,TGTGCCAGCAGTCCATTCGGGCACACGCAAGAGACCCAGTACTTC,CASSPFGHTQETQYF
TRBJ2-7,TRBV11-2,.,.,TGTGCCAGCAGCTTGGACAGATCCTACGAGCAGTACTTC,CASSLDRSYEQYF
TRBJ2-3,TRBV5-4,TRBD2,.,TGTGCCAGCAGCTTGGGGGGAGGGGTTTCAGATACGCAGTATTTT,CASSLGGGVSDTQYF